The 18 T cell receptor beta chains below come from one sample, sequenced in a study of graft-versus-host responses after intestinal transplantation. Antigens for these TCRs are unknown. Using immunoSEQ multiplex PCR, the repertoire was profiled, and TCRdb retains in-frame clones only, with some absent. The repertoire holds about 86,000 clones, approximately 90% seen once, with 0.28% in the top ten. The source was unstimulated CD4+ T cells sorted from spleen or lymph node cells, collected before transplant. These receptors came from a human donor who was the organ donor for an intestinal transplant.

For this clone: Other DNA sequences in the sample encode the same CDR3. The rearrangement joins TRBV9 to TRBJ1-5, with 8 bases matching TRBD1. The germline V gene has CDR1 SGDLS and CDR2 YYNGEE. V dropped 3 bases and J dropped 1; count of bases not matched to a gene: 3. This CDR3 has 15 amino acids. CDR3 in DNA: TGTGCCAGCAGCGCCGGACAGGGAAGCAATCAGCCCCAGCATTTT. It codes for CASSAGQGSNQPQHF.

The chain couples TRBV7-2 to TRBJ2-2; TRBD1 matches 8 bases. Germline V gene data show CDR1 as SGHTA and CDR2 as FQGNSA. The CDR3 loop spans 18 amino acids. With V trimmed by 2 bases and J by 7 bases, 15 bases remained unmatched. The CDR3 DNA reads as TGTGCCAGCAGCTTATTAAGGGACAGGCTGATCGTGGTCGGGGAGCTGTTTTTT. Translation gives CASSLLRDRLIVVGELFF.

This clone was seen once. The chain joins TRBV27 to TRBJ2-7; 8 bases are a match to TRBD2. The germline V gene has CDR1 MNHEY and CDR2 SMNVEV (reference sequence). CDR3 length: 13 amino acids. DNA for the CDR3: TGTGCCAGCAGGACTCTAGCGGGTCTCACGCTGCACGTC. Protein sequence: CASRTLAGLTLHV.

DNA of the CDR3: TGCGCCAGCAGCTTCCTCGTGGGCAGGGGCTACGAGCAGTACTTC. Its translation is CASSFLVGRGYEQYF. The chain has TRBV5-1 and TRBJ2-7, with a possible D match to TRBD1 (6 bases). Germline CDR1 reads SGHRS; CDR2 reads YFSETQ. This CDR3 is built from 15 residues. Trimming removed 2 bases at V and 3 bases at J, with 15 bases between. The full variable domain, in which reference TRBV5-1 and TRBJ2-7 provide the parts outside the CDR3, is KAGVTQTPRYLIKTRGQQVTLSCSPISGHRSVSWYQQTPGQGLQFLFEYFSETQRNKGNFPGRFSGRQFSNSRSEMNVSTLELGDSALYLCASSFLVGRGYEQYFGPGTRLTVT.

The chain links TRBV5-1 to TRBJ2-7; 7 bases are shared with TRBD1. The CDR3 spans 13 residues. The V gene end was trimmed by 4 bases and the J gene end by 5 bases; junction bases not matched to a gene: 6. Germline values: CDR1 SGHRS, CDR2 YFSETQ. The CDR3 region is CASSPDRVDEQYF. The CDR3 region has the DNA TGCGCCAGCAGCCCTGACAGGGTGGACGAGCAGTACTTC.

V and J are TRBV18 and TRBJ2-7; 8 bases fit TRBD2. J was trimmed by 2 bases and V by 3 bases; bases with no gene match: 3. Germline-derived CDR1 and CDR2 are KGHSH and LQKENI. The CDR3 sequence is 14 residues long. The DNA of the CDR3 is TGTGCCAGCTCACCCGCGGGGGGTACCTACGAGCAGTACTTC. Protein sequence: CASSPAGGTYEQYF.

This chain joins TRBV5-8 and TRBJ1-5; 9 bases are a match to TRBD1. V trimming: 8 bases; J trimming: 10 bases; junction bases outside the gene matches: 10. This CDR3 contains 13 residues. Per germline, CDR1 SGHTS and CDR2 YDEGEE. Written as DNA, the CDR3 is TGTGCCAGTACCGCACAGGGGGCTTTCCCCCAGCATTTT. Its protein product is CASTAQGAFPQHF. Filled out from reference TRBV5-8 and TRBJ1-5, the complete variable domain reads EAGVTQSPTHLIKTRGQQATLRCSPISGHTSVYWYQQALGLGLQFLLWYDEGEERNRGNFPPRFSGRQFPNYSSELNVNALELEDSALYLCASTAQGAFPQHFGDGTRLSIL.

The CDR3 protein is CASSQAGAYNEQFF. In DNA form, the CDR3 reads TGTGCCAGCTCTCAGGCGGGTGCATACAATGAGCAGTTCTTC. The rearrangement links TRBV6-6 to TRBJ2-1, with D tentatively TRBD2 (5 bases). Trimming stripped 8 bases from V and 4 bases from J, with 15 bases between. Germline V gene sequence: CDR1 MNHNY, CDR2 SVGAGI (reference sequence). This CDR3 is built from 14 residues.

The chain joins TRBV25-1 to TRBJ1-2; a possible D gene is TRBD1 (5 bases). Trimming shortened V by 2 bases and J by 4 bases, and 14 bases separated the two germline ends. This CDR3 has 15 amino acids. Germline V gives CDR1 MGHDK, CDR2 SYGVNS. The CDR3 DNA reads TGTGCCAGCAGTGAAAGGGCAGGGATCGGCTATGGCTACACCTTC. This sequence encodes CASSERAGIGYGYTF.

V usage is TRBV6-4 and J usage is TRBJ2-5, with 8 positions matching TRBD1. TRBJ2-7 matches the DNA end more closely, so the J call is doubtful. The germline gives CDR1 MRHNA, CDR2 SNTAGT. The CDR3 sequence is 15 residues long. The CDR3 nucleotides are TGTGCCAGCGATTCCGCGACAGGGGATCTTTACGAGCAGTACTTC. This sequence encodes CASDSATGDLYEQYF.

The chain links TRBV7-2 to TRBJ2-2, with D possibly being TRBD2 (5 bases). CDR3 length: 16 amino acids. Per germline, CDR1 SGHTA and CDR2 FQGNSA. The ends were cut back, 1 base at V and 3 bases at J, with 12 bases in the middle. The CDR3: CASSLVWGADTGELFF. In DNA form, the CDR3 reads TGTGCCAGCAGCTTAGTTTGGGGAGCGGACACCGGGGAGCTGTTTTTT.

This chain connects TRBV6-7 to TRBJ1-1; D not certain. TRBV6-7 is marked as an open reading frame, function uncertain. V was shortened by 5 bases and J by 5 bases, with 15 bases between the two germline ends. The CDR3 runs to 14 residues. Here the CDR3 DNA reads TGTGCCAGCAGTGATATTGGGGAGGAAACTGAAGCTTTCTTT. It encodes CASSDIGEETEAFF.

The chain couples TRBV18 to TRBJ2-5, with D hard to call. Germline-derived CDR1 and CDR2 are KGHSH and LQKENI. V gave up 2 bases and J gave up 5 bases, with 6 bases separating them. CDR3 length: 12 amino acids. The CDR3 nucleotides read TGTGCCAGCTCACCAAGCCGGGAGACCCAGTACTTC. This sequence encodes CASSPSRETQYF.

This rearrangement joins TRBV6-6 to TRBJ1-6, with D possibly TRBD1 on 5 matching bases. The CDR3 is made up of 14 amino acids. Germline lookup yields CDR1 MNHNY and CDR2 SVGAGI (reference sequence). V dropped 0 bases and J dropped 6 bases, with 6 bases sitting between them. The CDR3 sequence is CASSYSGLNSPLHF. CDR3 nucleotides: TGTGCCAGCAGTTACTCGGGGCTTAATTCACCCCTCCACTTT.

The genes are TRBV15 and TRBJ1-4; D not certain. Germline lookup yields CDR1 LNHNV and CDR2 YYDKDF (reference sequence). CDR3 length: 13 residues. V was clipped by 2 bases and J by 4 bases, with 5 bases between them. CDR3 sequence reads: CATSRPSNEKLFF. Here the CDR3 DNA reads TGTGCCACCAGCAGACCTAGTAATGAAAAACTGTTTTTT.

The V gene is TRBV7-2, the J gene TRBJ2-7, with D hard to call. Looked up from germline, CDR1 is SGHTA and CDR2 is FQGNSA. V lost 1 base and J lost 3, with 10 bases in between. The CDR3 runs to 14 residues. The CDR3: CASSLVGFVYEQYF. CDR3 DNA: TGTGCCAGCAGCTTAGTCGGGTTCGTCTACGAGCAGTACTTC.

This clone was seen once. The V gene is TRBV27, the J gene TRBJ1-1; TRBD1 matches at 8 bases. With V trimmed by 5 bases and J by 0 bases, 5 bases remained unmatched. Looked up from germline, CDR1 is MNHEY and CDR2 is SMNVEV (reference sequence). CDR3 length equals 15 residues. CDR3 DNA: TGTGCCAGCAGTCCCTGGGACAGGCTGAACACTGAAGCTTTCTTT. The encoded protein is CASSPWDRLNTEAFF.

As to this clone: One junction end disagrees with the germline gene, perhaps due to a read error. Other DNA variants within this sample encode the same CDR3. The chain couples TRBV6-1 to TRBJ2-7; the match to TRBD2 covers 11 bases. Looked up from germline, CDR1 is MNHNS and CDR2 is SASEGT. The CDR3 covers 15 residues. CDR3: CASSTSGGNPYEQYF. In nucleotides, the CDR3 is TGTGCCAGCAGTACTAGCGGGGGAAACCCCTACGAGCAGTACTTT.